This TCR beta chain is from a study of cytomegalovirus exposure and HLA in healthy donors. On the study more broadly: Falling in the Caucasian-associated ancestry cluster were about 82% of some 400 genotyped donors.

Of note for this clone: What it recognizes is unknown.

PCR amplification relied on 60 Vbeta primers (plus 13 Jbeta primers). Method: immunoSEQ multiplex PCR; TCRdb's copy keeps in-frame clones and lacks some. With over 100,000 clones in the sample, the ten largest clones hold 3.7%. Study conclusions and caveats: Segments of the TCR beta V type were, in most cases, productive about 87% or about 30% of the time in an earlier analysis. Researchers left out some V segments, among them TRBV6-2 and TRBV6-3, as indistinguishable. What TCR beta sequences reportedly achieved was accurate prediction of HLA-A and HLA-B alleles in most subjects.

The CDR3 has 15 amino acids. V was clipped by 5 bases and J by 0 bases, with 13 bases between them. Germline CDR1 SGHTA, CDR2 FQGNSA. This receptor was taken from a man aged 30-40 years in good health and CMV-seronegative. This chain uses TRBV7-2 with TRBJ2-5; weak D call: TRBD2 (5 bases). The sample comprised PBMCs. The CDR3 coding sequence is TGTGCCAGCAGCGTTGGACTGTTGTACCAAGAGACCCAGTACTTC. Translation gives CASSVGLLYQETQYF. Based on the CDR3 plus reference TRBV7-2 and TRBJ2-5, the full variable domain is GAGVSQSPSNKVTEKGKDVELRCDPISGHTALYWYRQSLGQGLEFLIYFQGNSAPDKSGLPSDRFSAERTGGSVSTLTIQRTQQEDSAVYLCASSVGLLYQETQYFGPGTRLLVL.